Following are 18 T cell receptor beta chains from one sample sequenced in a study of cytomegalovirus exposure and HLA in healthy donors. PCR primers comprised 60 Vbeta and 13 Jbeta primers. Clones were read by immunoSEQ multiplex PCR, and TCRdb kept only the in-frame ones, dropping some. This table has 140,000 to 150,000 clones, around 80% appearing once. What was sequenced was PBMCs. All receptors come from a woman in her fifties or sixties in good health and CMV-seropositive.

In the case of this clone: Different DNA sequences within this sample yield the same CDR3. The rearrangement joins TRBV29-1 to TRBJ1-3; D gene ambiguous. V lost 4 bases and J lost 2, with 9 bases in between. Germline CDR1 SQVTM, CDR2 ANQGSEA. The CDR3 extends over 13 amino acids. The CDR3 protein is CSVGRGTGNTIYF. The CDR3 DNA is TGCAGCGTTGGACGGGGAACTGGAAACACCATATATTTT.

The CDR3 DNA is TGTGCCAGCACCAGACATACGGCCTACGAGCAGTACTTC. Translated, it gives CASTRHTAYEQYF. The V call is TRBV7-8, the J call TRBJ2-7; D is undetermined. V was cut by 7 bases and J by 2 bases, with 12 bases left in between. Per the germline V gene, CDR1 is SGHVS and CDR2 is FQNEAQ. The CDR3 consists of 13 residues.

The chain couples TRBV7-2 to TRBJ2-5; D uncertain. This CDR3 region has 13 residues. The V end was cut by 5 bases, the J end by 5 bases, with 12 bases between. CDR1 is SGHTA and CDR2 is FQGNSA in the germline V gene. The CDR3 DNA is TGTGCCAGCAGCCAGACTGGTCCCGAGACCCAGTACTTC. It codes for CASSQTGPETQYF.

The chain is built from TRBV6-5 and TRBJ1-2; TRBD1 matches 10 bases. Germline V lookup: CDR1 MNHEY, CDR2 SVGAGI. The CDR3 consists of 14 residues. The trim removed 6 bases at V and 8 bases at J, leaving 9 bases unmatched. CDR3 DNA sequence: TGTGCCAGCAGGACCCCGGGACAGGGGCTCGGCTACACCTTC. The encoded protein is CASRTPGQGLGYTF.

This chain connects TRBV7-9 to TRBJ1-3, with 7 bases fitting TRBD1. Losses at the gene ends were 5 bases for V and 0 bases for J; bases not matched to a gene: 7. CDR1 and CDR2 (germline): SEHNR, FQNEAQ (reference sequence). The length of the CDR3 is 16 residues. The chain's CDR3 is CASSAYRGYSGNTIYF. The CDR3 nucleotides are TGTGCCAGCAGCGCCTACAGGGGCTACTCTGGAAACACCATATATTTT.

This rearrangement joins TRBV2 to TRBJ2-3, with D unclear. CDR1 is SNHLY, CDR2 FYNNEI, per germline. Trimming took off 1 base at V and 5 bases at J, with 4 bases between the two ends. This CDR3 is built from 12 residues. CDR3 in amino acids: CASSEGGDTQYF. CDR3 coding DNA: TGTGCCAGCAGTGAAGGCGGAGATACGCAGTATTTT.

The V and J genes are TRBV14 and TRBJ2-7; 7 nucleotides agree with TRBD2. CDR1 and CDR2 (germline): SGHDN, FVKESK. Trimming removed 1 base from V and 5 bases from J; junction bases left unmatched: 5. The CDR3 has 14 amino acids. DNA of the CDR3: TGTGCCAGCAGCCAAGGGCGGGAGTTCAACGAGCAGTACTTC. The encoded protein is CASSQGREFNEQYF.

This clone was seen more than once but under ten times. The chain combines TRBV2 with TRBJ1-3; TRBD1 is a possible D gene (6 bases). This CDR3 is 15 amino acids long. The germline V gene has CDR1 SNHLY and CDR2 FYNNEI. V was cut by 6 bases and J by 7 bases, with 19 bases left in between. CDR3 region: CASRLLTGQWNTIYF. CDR3 bases: TGTGCCAGCAGACTCCTAACAGGGCAGTGGAACACCATATATTTT.

The gene calls are TRBV20-1 and TRBJ1-1; D is ambiguous. Trimming removed 3 bases at V and 5 bases at J, with 7 bases between. This CDR3 spans 11 amino acids. Germline lookup yields CDR1 DFQATT and CDR2 SNEGSKA (reference sequence). Written as DNA, the CDR3 is TGCAGTGCTAGTCGGGAAACTGAAGCTTTCTTT. This encodes CSASRETEAFF.

The chain combines TRBV7-9 with TRBJ2-6, with 8 nucleotides matching TRBD1. This CDR3 spans 16 amino acids. V was clipped by 4 bases and J by 3 bases; unmatched bases: 5. Germline CDR1 reads SEHNR; CDR2 reads FQNEAQ (reference sequence). CDR3 nucleotides: TGTGCCAGCAGCTACCAGGGGGCTCATGGGGCCAACGTCCTGACTTTC. Amino acids: CASSYQGAHGANVLTF.

The chain carries TRBV6-5 and TRBJ2-1; 7 bases align to TRBD1. There are 13 residues in the CDR3. With 0 bases clipped from V and 10 bases from J, the junction kept 3 bases outside the gene matches. Germline V gives CDR1 MNHEY, CDR2 SVGAGI. Here the CDR3 DNA reads TGTGCCAGCAGTTACTCTCCCAGGGGGGAGCAGTTCTTC. Its protein is CASSYSPRGEQFF.

This clone occurred a few times. The genes are TRBV5-4 and TRBJ1-1; TRBD1 matches at 7 bases. This CDR3 spans 16 amino acids. Germline assignment: CDR1 SGHNT and CDR2 YYREEE (reference sequence). V dropped 4 bases and J dropped 6; count of bases not matched to a gene: 15. The CDR3 here is CASSPIDRALKAEAFF. CDR3 in DNA: TGTGCCAGCAGCCCCATCGACAGGGCGCTTAAGGCTGAAGCTTTCTTT.

The rearrangement joins TRBV18 to TRBJ2-1; the D gene is possibly TRBD2 (5 bases). The CDR3 is made up of 16 amino acids. V shed 1 base and J shed 0 bases, with 10 bases lying between them. Per germline, CDR1 KGHSH and CDR2 LQKENI. Here the CDR3 DNA reads TGTGCCAGCTCACCACGTTCGGCGGGCTCCTACAATGAGCAGTTCTTC. As protein: CASSPRSAGSYNEQFF.

This chain joins TRBV2 and TRBJ2-3; maybe TRBD2 (7 bases). Germline CDR1 is SNHLY and CDR2 is FYNNEI. The CDR3 sequence is 14 residues long. Trimming pared 10 bases from V and 2 bases from J, leaving 16 bases between. CDR3 sequence: CATRGGSPTDTQYF. Written as DNA, the CDR3 is TGTGCCACGAGGGGGGGTTCCCCCACAGATACGCAGTATTTT.

The genes are TRBV7-2 and TRBJ2-4; 9 nucleotides match TRBD1. The CDR3 is 14 residues long. V shed 4 bases, J shed 6 bases, and the junction held 4 bases outside the gene matches. Germline CDR1 and CDR2: SGHTA and FQGNSA. In nucleotides, the CDR3 is TGTGCCAGCAGCTACGGGACAGGGATAAACATTCAGTACTTC. Its translation: CASSYGTGINIQYF.

The chain employs TRBV2 and TRBJ1-1; weak D call: TRBD1 (6 bases). The CDR3 runs 14 residues. The germline CDR1 and CDR2 sequences are SNHLY and FYNNEI. The V gene lost 6 bases and the J gene lost 0 bases, with 11 bases spanning the gap. The CDR3 DNA reads TGTGCCAGCAGAACAGGGTGGATGAACACTGAAGCTTTCTTT. It specifies CASRTGWMNTEAFF.

The chain is built from TRBV29-1 and TRBJ1-1, with D possibly TRBD1 on 6 matching bases. The CDR3 has 13 residues. Germline loops: CDR1 SQVTM, CDR2 ANQGSEA. CDR3 nucleotides: TGCAGTTGGGCGGACAGAGAGAACACTGAAGCTTTCTTT. This translates into CSWADRENTEAFF. The entire variable domain, with the rest obtained from reference TRBV29-1 and TRBJ1-1, is as follows: SAVISQKPSRDICQRGTSLTIQCQVDSQVTMMFWYRQQPGQSLTLIATANQGSEATYESGFVIDKFPISRPNLTFSTLTVSNMSPEDSSIYLCSWADRENTEAFFGQGTRLTVV.

The chain is built from TRBV28 and TRBJ2-7, with TRBD1 matching over 7 bases. The germline V gene encodes CDR1 MDHEN and CDR2 SYDVKM. The CDR3 spans 15 residues. V dropped 2 bases and J dropped 4; count of bases not matched to a gene: 8. CDR3 DNA: TGTGCCAGCAGTTTACCCCCGGCAGGGGGTTACGAGCAGTACTTC. Amino acids: CASSLPPAGGYEQYF.